This T cell receptor beta chain was documented in a study of T cells in Graves' hyperthyroidism and ophthalmopathy. TCR beta CDR3 regions were amplified from RNA. Initially, a first-round RT-PCR of the TCR CDR3 employed the HTBI primer set. TCRdb redid the calling of the multiplex PCR reads with MiXCR, one entry per CDR3 protein. The sample holds roughly 700,000 distinct CDR3 sequences, just over 35% seen once. This clonotype was seen only a few times. The sequencing sample was made of blood. The sequence was obtained from a woman aged 40 to 55 with Graves' hyperthyroidism.

The CDR3 region is CASSLAPRRGMNTEAFF. CDR3 in DNA: TGTGCCAGCAGCTTAGCCCCCCGGCGGGGCATGAACACTGAAGCTTTCTTT. The chain uses TRBV7-8 and TRBJ1-1, with a tentative D call TRBD1 (5 bases). Germline lookup yields CDR1 SGHVS and CDR2 FQNEAQ. The length of the CDR3 is 17 residues. V gave up 0 bases and J gave up 0 bases, with 14 bases separating them.